This TCR beta chain appears in the sequencing data of a study of CD8+ T cells in alopecia areata. Notes on this clone: Antigen: not known.

Sequencing templates came from extracted RNA that was reverse transcribed into cDNA. Libraries were prepared by immunoSEQ multiplex PCR; TCRdb keeps only in-frame clonotypes and omits some of them. The sample has some 25,000 clones; about 50% are singletons. Alopecia areata patients had lesional scalp punch biopsies and peripheral blood taken from them. Overall study results and limits: Relative to mice, TCR sharing across patients was less clear, a difference possibly HLA-related. It was lesional scalp, especially alopecia totalis/universalis, that showed higher clonality than normal scalp.

Trimming took 5 bases from V and 3 from J; bases not matched to a gene: 9. This CDR3 has 15 amino acids. The germline V gene has CDR1 SEHNR and CDR2 FQNEAQ (reference sequence). The sequencing input was NKG2D-high CD8+ T cells sorted from blood. This chain joins TRBV7-9 and TRBJ1-1; 7 bases align to TRBD1. The receptor's source is a human donor with alopecia areata. CDR3 residues: CASSEPFGQDTEAFF. The DNA of the CDR3 is TGTGCCAGCAGCGAACCATTCGGACAGGACACTGAAGCTTTCTTT.